The 17 T cell receptor beta chains given below trace back to one sample, sequenced in a study of T cell responses to AZD1222 COVID-19 vaccine. Measured with immunoSEQ multiplex PCR; TCRdb has only the in-frame clones, and not every one. The sample contains 130,000 to 150,000 clones, about nine tenths of which appear only once. Specimen: peripheral blood, collected 28 days after the second AZD1222 dose. These receptors all stem from an adult who received the AZD1222 COVID-19 vaccine.

The chain uses TRBV5-1 and TRBJ2-5; 9 bases line up with TRBD2. Germline V gives CDR1 SGHRS, CDR2 YFSETQ. Trimming took 0 bases from V and 1 from J; bases not matched to a gene: 4. The CDR3 has 16 residues. The CDR3 protein is CASSLVAGGFQETQYF. The CDR3 DNA reads as TGCGCCAGCAGCTTGGTTGCGGGAGGGTTCCAAGAGACCCAGTACTTC.

The chain joins TRBV6-6 to TRBJ2-5; D remains ambiguous. V gave up 7 bases and J gave up 5 bases, with 8 bases separating them. CDR1 and CDR2 (germline): MNHNY, SVGAGI (reference sequence). The CDR3 loop spans 11 amino acids. CDR3 DNA: TGTGCCAGCACCCCTGGGGAGACCCAGTACTTC. The encoded protein is CASTPGETQYF.

V usage is TRBV6-5 and J usage is TRBJ1-1, with TRBD1 as a possible D gene (6 bases). Germline-derived CDR1 and CDR2 are MNHEY and SVGAGI. V lost 0 bases to trimming and J lost 4 bases, with 9 bases between them. This CDR3 contains 14 residues. The CDR3 loop is CASSYSGAGTEAFF. The CDR3 coding sequence is TGTGCCAGCAGTTACTCGGGGGCGGGCACTGAAGCTTTCTTT.

This chain joins TRBV7-2 and TRBJ2-1; 9 nucleotides align to TRBD1. The V gene's germline CDR1 is SGHTA and CDR2 FQGNSA. CDR3 length: 14 residues. The V segment lost 10 bases and the J segment 7 bases; nucleotides outside the gene matches: 11. The CDR3 loop reads CATSRDRELNEQFF. CDR3 bases: TGTGCCACCAGTCGGGACAGGGAGTTGAATGAGCAGTTCTTC.

This clone was seen more than once but under ten times. The chain is built from TRBV6-2 or TRBV6-3 and TRBJ2-3, with D perhaps TRBD1 (5 bases). Trimming removed 2 bases at V and 2 bases at J, with 8 bases between. This CDR3 is built from 14 residues. CDR1 MNHEY and CDR2 SVGEGT come from the germline V gene. The CDR3 region is CASSYQGLTDTQYF. DNA of the CDR3: TGTGCCAGCAGTTACCAGGGTCTCACAGATACGCAGTATTTT.

This rearrangement joins TRBV12-3 or TRBV12-4 to TRBJ2-3; the D is unclear. There are 11 residues in the CDR3. V lost 3 bases, J lost 6 bases, and 4 bases lay in between. Here the CDR3 DNA reads TGTGCCAGCAGTTTCAAGGATACGCAGTATTTT. Encoded protein: CASSFKDTQYF.

The chain couples TRBV5-6 to TRBJ1-5; D not certain. The CDR3 spans 16 residues. The V end lost 0 bases, the J end lost 2 bases, and 12 bases lay between the germline ends. From germline, CDR1 is SGHDT and CDR2 YYEEEE. The CDR3 protein is CASSLGQALGNQPQHF. The CDR3 DNA follows: TGTGCCAGCAGCTTGGGGCAGGCCTTGGGCAATCAGCCCCAGCATTTT.

The chain couples TRBV15 to TRBJ2-7; no firm D call. From germline, CDR1 is LNHNV and CDR2 YYDKDF (reference sequence). V was clipped by 3 bases and J by 2 bases, with 17 bases between them. The CDR3 is made up of 16 amino acids. The CDR3 here is CATSSPPRKLPYEQYF. As DNA, the CDR3 is TGTGCCACCAGCAGCCCCCCGCGGAAACTACCCTACGAGCAGTACTTC.

This chain connects TRBV7-8 to TRBJ2-1, with 9 nucleotides matching TRBD2. The CDR3 contains 14 residues. CDR1 is SGHVS, CDR2 FQNEAQ, per germline. Germline trimming cut 4 bases from V and 7 bases from J; bases unmatched to any gene: 5. CDR3 in DNA: TGTGCCAGCAGCTCCATAGCGGGAGCGAATGAGCAGTTCTTC. Translated: CASSSIAGANEQFF. The complete variable domain, with remaining parts taken from reference TRBV7-8 and TRBJ2-1, reads GAGVSQSPRYKVAKRGQDVALRCDPISGHVSLFWYQQALGQGPEFLTYFQNEAQLDKSGLPSDRFFAERPEGSVSTLKIQRTQQEDSAVYLCASSSIAGANEQFFGPGTRLTVL.

The chain recombines TRBV24-1 with TRBJ2-1; 9 nucleotides align to TRBD2. This CDR3 is built from 14 residues. V was clipped by 3 bases and J by 10 bases; unmatched bases: 6. Per germline, CDR1 KGHDR and CDR2 SFDVKD. The CDR3 sequence: CATSDDAGGREQFF. In DNA, the CDR3 is TGTGCCACCAGTGATGATGCGGGAGGGAGGGAGCAGTTCTTC.

This clone came up once. The chain uses TRBV27 and TRBJ2-1, with 10 positions matching TRBD2. V dropped 9 bases and J dropped 3; count of bases not matched to a gene: 5. Germline CDR1 reads MNHEY; CDR2 reads SMNVEV (reference sequence). CDR3 size: 14 residues. This CDR3 is CASRAGGGYNEQFF. The CDR3, as DNA: TGTGCCAGTAGAGCGGGAGGGGGCTACAATGAGCAGTTCTTC.

The rearrangement links TRBV6-5 to TRBJ2-1; no definite D call. V dropped 6 bases and J dropped 4 bases, with 13 bases sitting between them. This CDR3 comprises 14 residues. The germline V gene has CDR1 MNHEY and CDR2 SVGAGI. In nucleotides, the CDR3 is TGTGCCAGCAGCCCCAACGGCTTATACAATGAGCAGTTCTTC. Its translation is CASSPNGLYNEQFF.

This chain links TRBV18 with TRBJ2-1, with 9 bases identical to TRBD1. Germline V gene data show CDR1 as KGHSH and CDR2 as LQKENI. V lost 5 bases, J lost 8 bases, and 10 bases stayed unmatched. This CDR3 is built from 15 residues. This CDR3 is CASSGRTGARDEQFF. In DNA form, the CDR3 reads TGTGCCAGCTCAGGACGGACAGGGGCCCGGGATGAGCAGTTCTTC.

The gene calls are TRBV5-4 and TRBJ1-5, with TRBD1 identical over 8 bases. V shed 3 bases and J 3 bases; nucleotides not matched to a gene: 8. The CDR3 runs 16 residues. Per germline, CDR1 SGHNT and CDR2 YYREEE (reference sequence). The CDR3 here is CASSSTGTGTNQPQHF. The CDR3 DNA follows: TGTGCCAGCAGCTCTACCGGGACAGGAACCAATCAGCCCCAGCATTTT.

The genes are TRBV30 and TRBJ2-1; TRBD2 is a possible D gene (6 bases). Germline V gene sequence: CDR1 GTSNPN, CDR2 SVGIG (reference sequence). V was trimmed by 0 bases and J by 15 bases, leaving 12 bases between them. The CDR3 runs 11 residues. Here the CDR3 DNA reads TGTGCCTGGAGTGTATCGGACTATAGGTTCTTC. This encodes CAWSVSDYRFF.

The chain employs TRBV5-6 and TRBJ1-2; D may be TRBD1 (6 bases). V was cut by 5 bases and J by 6 bases, with 11 bases left in between. The germline V gene encodes CDR1 SGHDT and CDR2 YYEEEE. CDR3 length equals 12 residues. In nucleotides, the CDR3 is TGTGCCAGCAGGGACAGCCTCGATGGCTACACCTTC. Translated: CASRDSLDGYTF.

The V and J genes are TRBV27 and TRBJ1-1; 7 bases line up with TRBD1. CDR1 is MNHEY, CDR2 SMNVEV, per germline (reference sequence). V was pared by 3 bases and J by 3 bases, with 7 bases of the junction left unmatched. There are 15 residues in the CDR3. In DNA form, the CDR3 reads TGTGCCAGCAGTTTGCGTACAGGGGTAGACACTGAAGCTTTCTTT. Encoded protein: CASSLRTGVDTEAFF.